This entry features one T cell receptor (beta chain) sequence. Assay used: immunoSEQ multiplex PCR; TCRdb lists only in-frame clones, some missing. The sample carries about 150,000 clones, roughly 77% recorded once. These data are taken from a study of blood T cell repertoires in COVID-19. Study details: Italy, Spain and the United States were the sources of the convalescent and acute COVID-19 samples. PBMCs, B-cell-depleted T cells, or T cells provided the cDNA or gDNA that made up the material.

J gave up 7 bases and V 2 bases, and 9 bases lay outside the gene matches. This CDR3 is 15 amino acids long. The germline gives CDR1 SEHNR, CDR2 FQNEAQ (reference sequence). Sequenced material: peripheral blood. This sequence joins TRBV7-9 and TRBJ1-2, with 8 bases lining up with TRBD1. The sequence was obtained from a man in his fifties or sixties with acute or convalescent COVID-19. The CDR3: CASSLMAQGGSGYTF. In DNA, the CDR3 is TGTGCCAGCAGCTTAATGGCACAGGGGGGCTCTGGCTACACCTTC.